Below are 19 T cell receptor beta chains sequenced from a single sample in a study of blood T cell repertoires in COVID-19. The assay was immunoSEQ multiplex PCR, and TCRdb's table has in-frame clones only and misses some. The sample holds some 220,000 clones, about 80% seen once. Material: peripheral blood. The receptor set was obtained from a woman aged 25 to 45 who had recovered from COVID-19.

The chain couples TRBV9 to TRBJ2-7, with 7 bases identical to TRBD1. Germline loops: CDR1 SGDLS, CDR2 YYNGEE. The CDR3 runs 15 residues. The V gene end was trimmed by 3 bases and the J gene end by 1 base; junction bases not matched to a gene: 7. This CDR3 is CASSAGPGQSYEQYF. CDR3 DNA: TGTGCCAGCAGCGCCGGACCGGGACAGTCCTACGAGCAGTACTTC. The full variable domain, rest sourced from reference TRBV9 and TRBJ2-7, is DSGVTQTPKHLITATGQRVTLRCSPRSGDLSVYWYQQSLDQGLQFLIQYYNGEERAKGNILERFSAQQFPDLHSELNLSSLELGDSALYFCASSAGPGQSYEQYFGPGTRLTVT.

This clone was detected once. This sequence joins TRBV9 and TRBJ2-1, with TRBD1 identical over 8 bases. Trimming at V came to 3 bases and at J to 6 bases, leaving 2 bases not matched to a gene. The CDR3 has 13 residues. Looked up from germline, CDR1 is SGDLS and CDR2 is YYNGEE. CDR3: CASSGTGSNEQFF. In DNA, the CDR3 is TGTGCCAGCAGCGGGACAGGGTCCAATGAGCAGTTCTTC.

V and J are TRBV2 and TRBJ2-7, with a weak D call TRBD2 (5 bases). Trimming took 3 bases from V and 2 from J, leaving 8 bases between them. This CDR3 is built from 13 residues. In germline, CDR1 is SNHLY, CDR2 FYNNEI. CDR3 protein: CASSDATTYEQYF. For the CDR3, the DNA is TGTGCCAGCAGTGATGCGACTACCTACGAGCAGTACTTC.

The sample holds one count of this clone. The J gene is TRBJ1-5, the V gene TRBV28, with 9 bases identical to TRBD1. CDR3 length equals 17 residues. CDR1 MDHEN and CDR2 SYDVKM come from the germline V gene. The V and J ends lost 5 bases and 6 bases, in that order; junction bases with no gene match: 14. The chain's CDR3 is CASSPLPGTGIGQPQHF. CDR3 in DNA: TGTGCCAGCAGTCCCCTACCCGGGACAGGGATTGGTCAGCCCCAGCATTTT.

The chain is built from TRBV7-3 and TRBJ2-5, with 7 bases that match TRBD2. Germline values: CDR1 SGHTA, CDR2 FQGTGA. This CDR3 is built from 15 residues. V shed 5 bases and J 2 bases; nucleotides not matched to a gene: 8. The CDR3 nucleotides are TGTGCCAGCAGCCCGATGGGAGGGCCTCAAGAGACCCAGTACTTC. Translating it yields CASSPMGGPQETQYF.

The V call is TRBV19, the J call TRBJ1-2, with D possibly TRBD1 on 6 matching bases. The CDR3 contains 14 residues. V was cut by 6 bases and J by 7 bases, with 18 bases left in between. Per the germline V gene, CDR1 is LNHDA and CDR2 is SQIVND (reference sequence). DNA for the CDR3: TGTGCCAGTAGCCGTACAGGGATCGGGCGTGGCTACACCTTC. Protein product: CASSRTGIGRGYTF.

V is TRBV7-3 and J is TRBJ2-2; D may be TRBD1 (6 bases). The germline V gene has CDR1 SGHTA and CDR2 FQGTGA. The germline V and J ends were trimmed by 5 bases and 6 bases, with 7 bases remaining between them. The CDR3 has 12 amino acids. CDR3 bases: TGTGCCAGCAGCGAGGGGGCCGGGGAGCTGTTTTTT. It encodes CASSEGAGELFF.

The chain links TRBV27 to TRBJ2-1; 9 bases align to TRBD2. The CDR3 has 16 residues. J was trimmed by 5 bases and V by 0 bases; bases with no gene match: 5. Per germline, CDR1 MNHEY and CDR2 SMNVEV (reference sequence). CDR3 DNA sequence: TGTGCCAGCAGTTTATCCGGGACTAGCCCTAACAATGAGCAGTTCTTC. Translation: CASSLSGTSPNNEQFF.

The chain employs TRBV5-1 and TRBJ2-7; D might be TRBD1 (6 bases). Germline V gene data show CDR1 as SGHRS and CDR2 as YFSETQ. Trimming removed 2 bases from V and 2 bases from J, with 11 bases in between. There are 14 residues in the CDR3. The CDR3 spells CASSFNRAAYEQYF. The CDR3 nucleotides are TGCGCCAGCAGCTTTAACAGGGCGGCCTACGAGCAGTACTTC.

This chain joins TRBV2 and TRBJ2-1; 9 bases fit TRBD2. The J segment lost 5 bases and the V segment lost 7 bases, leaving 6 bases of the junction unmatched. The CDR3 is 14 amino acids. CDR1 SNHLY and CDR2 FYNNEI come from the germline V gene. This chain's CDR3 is CASKRLAVNNEQFF. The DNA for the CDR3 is TGTGCCAGCAAGAGACTAGCGGTGAACAATGAGCAGTTCTTC.

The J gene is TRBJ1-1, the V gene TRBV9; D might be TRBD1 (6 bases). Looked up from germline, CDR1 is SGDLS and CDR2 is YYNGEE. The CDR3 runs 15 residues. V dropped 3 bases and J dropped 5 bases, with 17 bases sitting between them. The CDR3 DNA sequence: TGTGCCAGCAGCGAACTTTGGGCCAGGGGAACTGAAGCTTTCTTT. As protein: CASSELWARGTEAFF.

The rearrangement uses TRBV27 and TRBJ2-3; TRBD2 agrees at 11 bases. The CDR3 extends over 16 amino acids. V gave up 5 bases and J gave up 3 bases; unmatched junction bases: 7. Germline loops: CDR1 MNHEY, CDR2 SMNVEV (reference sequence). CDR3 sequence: CASSVIWTSGTDTQYF. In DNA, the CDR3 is TGTGCCAGCAGTGTAATCTGGACTAGCGGGACAGATACGCAGTATTTT.

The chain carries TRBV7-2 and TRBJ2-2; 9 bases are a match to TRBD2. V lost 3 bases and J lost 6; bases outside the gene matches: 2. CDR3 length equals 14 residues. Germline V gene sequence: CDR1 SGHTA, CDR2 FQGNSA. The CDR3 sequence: CASSFSGSSGELFF. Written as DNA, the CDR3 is TGTGCCAGCAGCTTTAGCGGGAGCTCCGGGGAGCTGTTTTTT.

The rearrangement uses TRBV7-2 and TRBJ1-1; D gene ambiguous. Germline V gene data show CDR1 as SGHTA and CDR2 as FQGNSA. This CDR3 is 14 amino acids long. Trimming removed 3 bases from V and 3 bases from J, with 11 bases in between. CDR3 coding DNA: TGTGCCAGCAGCTTTGCGGGTTTAGACACTGAAGCTTTCTTT. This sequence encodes CASSFAGLDTEAFF.

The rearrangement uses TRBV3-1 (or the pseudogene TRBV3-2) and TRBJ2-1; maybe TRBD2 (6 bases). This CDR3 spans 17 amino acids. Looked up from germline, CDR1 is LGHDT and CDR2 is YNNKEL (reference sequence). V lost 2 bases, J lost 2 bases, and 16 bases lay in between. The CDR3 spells CASSQLYRDWTYNEQFF. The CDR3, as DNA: TGTGCCAGCAGCCAATTATACCGGGACTGGACCTACAATGAGCAGTTCTTC.

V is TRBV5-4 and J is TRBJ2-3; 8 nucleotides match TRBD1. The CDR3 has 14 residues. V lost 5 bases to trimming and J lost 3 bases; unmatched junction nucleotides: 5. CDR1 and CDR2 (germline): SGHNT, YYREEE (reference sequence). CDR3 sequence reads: CASRPGQGTDTQYF. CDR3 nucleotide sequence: TGTGCCAGCAGGCCAGGACAGGGAACAGATACGCAGTATTTT.

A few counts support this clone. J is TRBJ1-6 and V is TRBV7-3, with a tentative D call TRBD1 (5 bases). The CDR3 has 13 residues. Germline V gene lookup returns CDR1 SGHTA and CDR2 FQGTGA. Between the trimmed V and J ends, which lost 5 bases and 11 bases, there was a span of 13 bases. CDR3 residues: CASSPGGVAPLHF. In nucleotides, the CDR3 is TGTGCCAGCAGCCCCGGGGGAGTGGCACCCCTCCACTTT.

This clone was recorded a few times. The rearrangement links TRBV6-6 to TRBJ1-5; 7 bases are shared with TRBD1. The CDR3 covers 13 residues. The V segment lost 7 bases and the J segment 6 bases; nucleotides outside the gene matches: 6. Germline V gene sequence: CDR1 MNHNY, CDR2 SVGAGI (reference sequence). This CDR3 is CASTTGTTQPQHF. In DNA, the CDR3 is TGTGCCAGCACGACAGGGACAACTCAGCCCCAGCATTTT.

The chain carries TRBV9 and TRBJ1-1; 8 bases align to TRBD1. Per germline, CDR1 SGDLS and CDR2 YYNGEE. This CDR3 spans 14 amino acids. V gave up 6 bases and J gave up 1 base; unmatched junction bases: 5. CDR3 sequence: CASTTGGGNTEAFF. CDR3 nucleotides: TGTGCCAGCACCACAGGGGGGGGGAACACTGAAGCTTTCTTT.